This T cell receptor (beta chain) stems from a study of T-cell reconstitution after alpha-beta-depleted transplantation in children. The study's findings and limits: At day 60, the high TCRbeta diversity found in some patients originated from recipient T cells and thymic progenitors that had survived.

Worth noting for this clonotype: What it binds is not known.

Per germline, CDR1 LGHDT and CDR2 YNNKEL (reference sequence). V was clipped by 0 bases and J by 6 bases; unmatched bases: 7. The CDR3 has 15 residues. Using unique molecular identifiers, the investigators prepared the TCRbeta library. TCRdb re-analysed the PCR reads in MiXCR, keeping a single row per CDR3 protein. The table includes hundreds of thousands of distinct CDR3 sequences, roughly 14% detected once. This TCR was sampled from a girl aged 2 to 10 with congenital amegakaryocytic thrombocytopenia, due to receive a stem cell transplant. Sequencing was performed on PBMCs, taken before TCRalphabeta/CD19-depleted stem cell transplant. The gene calls are TRBV3-1 and TRBJ2-7, with 8 bases matching TRBD1. This CDR3 is CASSQEPDRVIEQYF. The CDR3 DNA reads as TGTGCCAGCAGCCAAGAACCGGACAGGGTGATCGAGCAGTACTTC.